The sequence of this T cell receptor (beta chain) was determined in a study of siplizumab effects on memory and regulatory T cells. Profiling relied on immunoSEQ multiplex PCR, and the TCRdb table lists in-frame clones only, not all of them. The sample consists of tens of thousands of clones, around 98% of them appearing once. About this clone itself: Antigen: not known.

Findings of the study overall: Unstimulated subset assignment was obtained for only a minor fraction of alloreactive clones.

The clonotype originates from a human donor in good health. Sequencing was performed on naive CD8+ T cells sorted from blood.

The CDR3 sequence: CASSLTPFSYEQYF. CDR3 DNA sequence: TGTGCCAGCAGCTTGACCCCGTTTTCCTACGAGCAGTACTTC. This chain links TRBV9 with TRBJ2-7; D gene unclear. Trimming took 4 bases from V and 1 from J, leaving 12 bases between them. CDR1 and CDR2 (germline): SGDLS, YYNGEE. This CDR3 has 14 amino acids.